A selection of T cell receptor beta chains follows, all from one sample in a study of blood T cell repertoires in COVID-19. Profiled with immunoSEQ multiplex PCR; TCRdb holds only in-frame clones, not every one. This repertoire shows about 220,000 clones, around 83% found once; its top ten account for roughly 5.1%. Sequenced material: peripheral blood. Source of these receptors: a woman between 65 and 79 years old with COVID-19, enrolled during active disease. Both conserved end residues are part of each CDR3. The D gene is left open where the match is weak. Only some rows state a clone size, as once, few, many or a class for expanded clones.

DNA: TGTGCCAGCAGCTTAGTACAGGGAGGGACCAACGAGCAGTACTTC; CDR3: CASSLVQGGTNEQYF; length: 15; V: TRBV7-2; D: NA; size: NA; J: TRBJ2-7
DNA: TGTGCCAGCAGCACCCGACTAGCGGGAGCTATCTACGAGCAGTACTTC; CDR3: CASSTRLAGAIYEQYF; length: 16; V: TRBV7-2; D: TRBD2; size: NA; J: TRBJ2-7
DNA: TGTGCCAGCAGCCAACAGGGGAGGATAGAGACCCAGTACTTC; CDR3: CASSQQGRIETQYF; length: 14; V: TRBV6-2/TRBV6-3; D: NA; size: NA; J: TRBJ2-5
DNA: TGTGCCAGCAGCGTAGAGGAACAGGGAGACTACGAGCAGTACTTC; CDR3: CASSVEEQGDYEQYF; length: 15; V: TRBV9; D: NA; size: once; J: TRBJ2-7
DNA: TGTGCCACATCTGAGGGGGCCGCGGACACCGGGGAGCTGTTTTTT; CDR3: CATSEGAADTGELFF; length: 15; V: TRBV15; D: TRBD1; size: NA; J: TRBJ2-2
DNA: TGTGCCAGCACCTACAGGGGTGGCACCTACAATGAGCAGTTCTTC; CDR3: CASTYRGGTYNEQFF; length: 15; V: TRBV27; D: TRBD1; size: NA; J: TRBJ2-1
DNA: TGTGCCACCTCTGAAGTCCGCGGGAACACTGAAGCTTTCTTT; CDR3: CATSEVRGNTEAFF; length: 14; V: TRBV10-3; D: NA; size: NA; J: TRBJ1-1
DNA: TGTGCCAGCAGCTCGGACAGGCTCTCGAACGAGCAGTACTTC; CDR3: CASSSDRLSNEQYF; length: 14; V: TRBV7-9; D: TRBD1; size: NA; J: TRBJ2-7
DNA: TGTGCCAGTAGAATACAGGGACTTGGCAATCAGCCCCAGCATTTT; CDR3: CASRIQGLGNQPQHF; length: 15; V: TRBV19; D: NA; size: few; J: TRBJ1-5
DNA: TGTGCCAGAAGGAGGAGAGGCGGGAGCACAGATACGCAGTATTTT; CDR3: CARRRRGGSTDTQYF; length: 15; V: TRBV5-3; D: NA; size: NA; J: TRBJ2-3